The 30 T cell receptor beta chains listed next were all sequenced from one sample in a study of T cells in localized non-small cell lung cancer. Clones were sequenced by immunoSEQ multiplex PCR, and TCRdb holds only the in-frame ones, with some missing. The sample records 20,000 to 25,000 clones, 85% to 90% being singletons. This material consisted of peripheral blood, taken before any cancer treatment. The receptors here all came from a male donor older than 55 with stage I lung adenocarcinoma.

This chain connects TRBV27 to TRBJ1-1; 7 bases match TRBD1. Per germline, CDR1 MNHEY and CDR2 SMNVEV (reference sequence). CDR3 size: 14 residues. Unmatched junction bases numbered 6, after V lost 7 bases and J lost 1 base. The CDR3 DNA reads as TGTGCCAGCACCGCTTACAGGGGGAACACTGAAGCTTTCTTT. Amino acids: CASTAYRGNTEAFF.

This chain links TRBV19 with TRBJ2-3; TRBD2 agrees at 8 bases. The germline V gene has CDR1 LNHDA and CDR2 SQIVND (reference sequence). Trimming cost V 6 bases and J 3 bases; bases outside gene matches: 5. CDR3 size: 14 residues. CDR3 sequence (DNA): TGTGCCAGTAGAGACCGGGGGGGTACAGATACGCAGTATTTT. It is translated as CASRDRGGTDTQYF.

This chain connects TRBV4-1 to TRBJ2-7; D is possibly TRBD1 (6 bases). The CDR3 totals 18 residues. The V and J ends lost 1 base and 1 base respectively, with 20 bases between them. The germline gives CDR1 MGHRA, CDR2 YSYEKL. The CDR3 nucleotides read TGCGCCAGCAGCCAAGGGATGTTACGGAGGACAGCGTCCTACGAGCAGTACTTC. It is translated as CASSQGMLRRTASYEQYF.

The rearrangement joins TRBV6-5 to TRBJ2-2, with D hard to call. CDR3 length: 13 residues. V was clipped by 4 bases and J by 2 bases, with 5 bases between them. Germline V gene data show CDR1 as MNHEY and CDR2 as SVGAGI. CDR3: CASSLVNTGELFF. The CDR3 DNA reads TGTGCCAGCAGTTTGGTTAACACCGGGGAGCTGTTTTTT.

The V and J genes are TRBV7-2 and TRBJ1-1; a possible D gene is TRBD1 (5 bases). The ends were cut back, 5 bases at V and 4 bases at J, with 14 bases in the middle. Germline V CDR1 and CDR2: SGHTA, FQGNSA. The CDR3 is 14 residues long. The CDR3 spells CASSAAQGVTEAFF. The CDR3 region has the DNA TGTGCCAGCAGCGCAGCCCAGGGCGTCACTGAAGCTTTCTTT. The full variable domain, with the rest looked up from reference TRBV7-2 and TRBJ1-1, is GAGVSQSPSNKVTEKGKDVELRCDPISGHTALYWYRQSLGQGLEFLIYFQGNSAPDKSGLPSDRFSAERTGGSVSTLTIQRTQQEDSAVYLCASSAAQGVTEAFFGQGTRLTVV.

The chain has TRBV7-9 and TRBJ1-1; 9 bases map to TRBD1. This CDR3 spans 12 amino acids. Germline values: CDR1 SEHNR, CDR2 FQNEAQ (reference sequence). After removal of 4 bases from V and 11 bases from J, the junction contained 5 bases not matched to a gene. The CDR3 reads CASSYDRGEAFF. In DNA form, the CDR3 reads TGTGCCAGCAGCTACGACAGGGGGGAGGCTTTCTTT.

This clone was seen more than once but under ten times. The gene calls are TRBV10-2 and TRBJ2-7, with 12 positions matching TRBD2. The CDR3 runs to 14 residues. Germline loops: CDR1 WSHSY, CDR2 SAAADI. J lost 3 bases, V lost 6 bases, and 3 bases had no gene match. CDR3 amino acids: CASSSGLAGYEQYF. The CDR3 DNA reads TGCGCCAGCAGCTCGGGACTAGCGGGCTACGAGCAGTACTTC.

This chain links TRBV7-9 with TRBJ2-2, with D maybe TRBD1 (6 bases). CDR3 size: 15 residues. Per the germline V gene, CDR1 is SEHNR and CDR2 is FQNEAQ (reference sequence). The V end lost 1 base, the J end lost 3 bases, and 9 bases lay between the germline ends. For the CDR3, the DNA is TGTGCCAGCAGCTTAGAAACAGGGCACACCGGGGAGCTGTTTTTT. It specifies CASSLETGHTGELFF.

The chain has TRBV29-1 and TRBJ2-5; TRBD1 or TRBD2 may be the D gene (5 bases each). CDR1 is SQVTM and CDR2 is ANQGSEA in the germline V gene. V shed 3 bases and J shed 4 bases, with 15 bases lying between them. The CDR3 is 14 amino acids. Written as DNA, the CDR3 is TGCAGCGTTGAGACCGGGATAAGGGGAGAGACCCAGTACTTC. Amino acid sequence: CSVETGIRGETQYF.

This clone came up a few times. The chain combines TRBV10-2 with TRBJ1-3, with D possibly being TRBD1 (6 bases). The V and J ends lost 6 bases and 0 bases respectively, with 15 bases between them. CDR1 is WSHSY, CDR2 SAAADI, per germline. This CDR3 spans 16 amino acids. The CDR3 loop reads CASSLGQPSSGNTIYF. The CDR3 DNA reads TGCGCCAGCAGCCTCGGACAGCCATCCTCTGGAAACACCATATATTTT.

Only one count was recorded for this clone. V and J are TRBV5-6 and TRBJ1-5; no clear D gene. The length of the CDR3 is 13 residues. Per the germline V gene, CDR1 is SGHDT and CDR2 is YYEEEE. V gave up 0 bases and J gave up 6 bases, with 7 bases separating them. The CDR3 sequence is CASSLVGSQPQHF. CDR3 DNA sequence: TGTGCCAGCAGCTTGGTGGGGAGTCAGCCCCAGCATTTT.

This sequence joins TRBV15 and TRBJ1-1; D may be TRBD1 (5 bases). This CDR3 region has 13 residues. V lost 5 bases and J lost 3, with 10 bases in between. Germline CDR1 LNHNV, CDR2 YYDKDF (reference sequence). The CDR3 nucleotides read TGTGCCACCAGCTTCTGGGACGACACTGAAGCTTTCTTT. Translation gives CATSFWDDTEAFF. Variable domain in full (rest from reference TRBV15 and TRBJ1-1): DAMVIQNPRYQVTQFGKPVTLSCSQTLNHNVMYWYQQKSSQAPKLLFHYYDKDFNNEADTPDNFQSRRPNTSFCFLDIRSPGLGDTAMYLCATSFWDDTEAFFGQGTRLTVV.

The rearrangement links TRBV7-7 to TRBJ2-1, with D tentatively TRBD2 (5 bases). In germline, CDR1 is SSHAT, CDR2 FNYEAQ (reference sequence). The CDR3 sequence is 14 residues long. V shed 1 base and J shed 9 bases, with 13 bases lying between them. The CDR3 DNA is TGTGCCAGCAGCTTAGTGGCTCAGGCGGGTGAGCAGTTCTTC. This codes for CASSLVAQAGEQFF.

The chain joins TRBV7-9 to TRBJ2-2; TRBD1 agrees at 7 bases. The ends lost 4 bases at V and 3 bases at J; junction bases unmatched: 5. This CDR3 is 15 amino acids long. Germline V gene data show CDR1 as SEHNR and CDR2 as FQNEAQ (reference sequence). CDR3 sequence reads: CASSWDSFHTGELFF. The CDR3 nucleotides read TGTGCCAGCAGCTGGGACAGCTTCCACACCGGGGAGCTGTTTTTT.

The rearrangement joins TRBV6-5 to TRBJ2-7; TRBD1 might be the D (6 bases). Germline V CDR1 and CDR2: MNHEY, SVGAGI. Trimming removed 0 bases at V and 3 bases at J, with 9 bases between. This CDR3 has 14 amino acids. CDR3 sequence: CASSYSGAFYEQYF. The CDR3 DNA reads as TGTGCCAGCAGTTACTCGGGGGCCTTCTACGAGCAGTACTTC.

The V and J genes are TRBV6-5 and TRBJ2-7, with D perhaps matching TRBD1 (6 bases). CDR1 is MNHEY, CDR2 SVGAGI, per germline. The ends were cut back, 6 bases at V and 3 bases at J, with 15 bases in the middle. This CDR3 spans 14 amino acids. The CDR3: CASSHREPYYEQYF. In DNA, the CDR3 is TGTGCCAGCAGCCACAGGGAACCCTACTACGAGCAGTACTTC.

The CDR3 nucleotides read TGTGCCAGTAGTACCGGACAGGGTCTGGCAGAGACCCAGTACTTC. Protein: CASSTGQGLAETQYF. This chain joins TRBV19 and TRBJ2-5, with 8 bases lining up with TRBD1. The CDR3 is 15 residues long. Per the germline V gene, CDR1 is LNHDA and CDR2 is SQIVND (reference sequence). J lost 4 bases, V lost 4 bases, and 8 bases had no gene match. Full variable domain (outside the CDR3, taken from reference TRBV19 and TRBJ2-5): DGGITQSPKYLFRKEGQNVTLSCEQNLNHDAMYWYRQDPGQGLRLIYYSQIVNDFQKGDIAEGYSVSREKKESFPLTVTSAQKNPTAFYLCASSTGQGLAETQYFGPGTRLLVL.

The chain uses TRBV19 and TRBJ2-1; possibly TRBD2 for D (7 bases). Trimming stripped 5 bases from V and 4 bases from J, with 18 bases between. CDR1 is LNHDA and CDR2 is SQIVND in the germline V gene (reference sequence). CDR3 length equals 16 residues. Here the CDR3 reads CASSPPEGGAYNEQFF. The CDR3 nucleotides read TGTGCCAGTAGTCCTCCCGAGGGGGGGGCTTACAATGAGCAGTTCTTC.

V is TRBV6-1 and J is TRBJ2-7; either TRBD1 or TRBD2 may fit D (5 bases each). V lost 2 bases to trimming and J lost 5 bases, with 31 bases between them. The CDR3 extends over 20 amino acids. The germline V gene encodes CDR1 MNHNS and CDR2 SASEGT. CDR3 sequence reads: CASSERAYYEGARGPHEQYF. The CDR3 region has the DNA TGTGCCAGCAGTGAACGGGCCTATTATGAAGGGGCTCGGGGACCTCACGAGCAGTACTTC.

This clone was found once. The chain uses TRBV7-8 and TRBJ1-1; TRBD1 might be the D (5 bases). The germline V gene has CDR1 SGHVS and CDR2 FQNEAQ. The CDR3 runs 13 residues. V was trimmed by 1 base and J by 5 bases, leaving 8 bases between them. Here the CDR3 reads CASSLGGGTEAFF. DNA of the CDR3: TGTGCCAGCAGCTTAGGTGGGGGTACTGAAGCTTTCTTT.

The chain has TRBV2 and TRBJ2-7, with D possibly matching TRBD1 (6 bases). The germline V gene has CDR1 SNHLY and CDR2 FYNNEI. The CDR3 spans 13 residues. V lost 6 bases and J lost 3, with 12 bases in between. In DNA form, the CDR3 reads TGTGCCAGCAGGTGGGACACCAGCTACGAGCAGTACTTC. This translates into CASRWDTSYEQYF.

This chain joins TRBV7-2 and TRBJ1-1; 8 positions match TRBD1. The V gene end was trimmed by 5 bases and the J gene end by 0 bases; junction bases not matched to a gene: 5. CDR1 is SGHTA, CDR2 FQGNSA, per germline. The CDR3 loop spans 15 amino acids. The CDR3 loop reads CASSGYRGVNTEAFF. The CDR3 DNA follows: TGTGCCAGCAGCGGGTACAGGGGGGTGAACACTGAAGCTTTCTTT.

The CDR3 nucleotides read TGTGCCAGCAGTGAGTTCGCGGGAGTGGGGTACGAGCAGTACTTC. This codes for CASSEFAGVGYEQYF. The chain links TRBV25-1 to TRBJ2-7; 7 bases fit TRBD2. Trimming removed 3 bases from V and 4 bases from J; junction bases left unmatched: 9. The CDR3 contains 15 residues. Per germline, CDR1 MGHDK and CDR2 SYGVNS.

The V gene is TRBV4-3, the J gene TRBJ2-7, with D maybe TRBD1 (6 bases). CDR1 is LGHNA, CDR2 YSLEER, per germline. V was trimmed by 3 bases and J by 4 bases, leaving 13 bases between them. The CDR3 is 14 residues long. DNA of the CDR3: TGCGCCAGCAGCCAGTACAGGGAATCGTACGAGCAGTACTTC. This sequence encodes CASSQYRESYEQYF.

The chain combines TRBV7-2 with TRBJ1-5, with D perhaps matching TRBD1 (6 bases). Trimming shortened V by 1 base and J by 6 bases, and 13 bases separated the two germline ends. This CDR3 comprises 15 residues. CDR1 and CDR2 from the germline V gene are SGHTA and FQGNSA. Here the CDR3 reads CASSLDNRVTQPQHF. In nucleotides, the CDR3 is TGTGCCAGCAGCTTAGATAACAGGGTAACTCAGCCCCAGCATTTT.

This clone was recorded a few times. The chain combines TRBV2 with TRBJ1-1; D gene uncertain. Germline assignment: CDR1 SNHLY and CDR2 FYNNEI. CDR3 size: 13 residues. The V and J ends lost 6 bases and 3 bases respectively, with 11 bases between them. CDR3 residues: CASRRGFDTEAFF. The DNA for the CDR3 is TGTGCCAGCAGGAGAGGGTTCGACACTGAAGCTTTCTTT.

The CDR3 loop reads CASKSAGQNSGANVLTF. As DNA, the CDR3 is TGTGCCAGCAAATCCGCTGGACAGAACTCTGGGGCCAACGTCCTGACTTTC. The V gene is TRBV28, the J gene TRBJ2-6, with D perhaps matching TRBD1 (6 bases). Germline V gives CDR1 MDHEN, CDR2 SYDVKM. V was trimmed by 7 bases and J by 0 bases, leaving 16 bases between them. The CDR3 contains 17 residues. Drawing the rest from reference TRBV28 and TRBJ2-6, the complete variable domain is DVKVTQSSRYLVKRTGEKVFLECVQDMDHENMFWYRQDPGLGLRLIYFSYDVKMKEKGDIPEGYSVSREKKERFSLILESASTNQTSMYLCASKSAGQNSGANVLTFGAGSRLTVL.

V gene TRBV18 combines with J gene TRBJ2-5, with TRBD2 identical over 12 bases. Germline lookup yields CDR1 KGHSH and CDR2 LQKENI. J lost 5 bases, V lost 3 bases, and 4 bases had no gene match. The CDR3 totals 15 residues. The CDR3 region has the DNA TGTGCCAGCTCACCCCTAGCGGGGGGGCAGGAGACCCAGTACTTC. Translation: CASSPLAGGQETQYF.

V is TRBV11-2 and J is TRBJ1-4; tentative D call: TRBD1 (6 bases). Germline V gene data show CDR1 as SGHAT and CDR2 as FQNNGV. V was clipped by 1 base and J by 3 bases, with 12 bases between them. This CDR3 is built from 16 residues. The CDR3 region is CASSLVRGPPNEKLFF. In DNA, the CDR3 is TGTGCCAGCAGCTTAGTTCGGGGGCCCCCTAATGAAAAACTGTTTTTT.

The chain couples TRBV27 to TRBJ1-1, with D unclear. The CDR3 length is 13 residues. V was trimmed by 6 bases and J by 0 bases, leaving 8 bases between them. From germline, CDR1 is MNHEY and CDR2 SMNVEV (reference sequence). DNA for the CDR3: TGTGCCAGCAGAAATGATTTGAACACTGAAGCTTTCTTT. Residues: CASRNDLNTEAFF.